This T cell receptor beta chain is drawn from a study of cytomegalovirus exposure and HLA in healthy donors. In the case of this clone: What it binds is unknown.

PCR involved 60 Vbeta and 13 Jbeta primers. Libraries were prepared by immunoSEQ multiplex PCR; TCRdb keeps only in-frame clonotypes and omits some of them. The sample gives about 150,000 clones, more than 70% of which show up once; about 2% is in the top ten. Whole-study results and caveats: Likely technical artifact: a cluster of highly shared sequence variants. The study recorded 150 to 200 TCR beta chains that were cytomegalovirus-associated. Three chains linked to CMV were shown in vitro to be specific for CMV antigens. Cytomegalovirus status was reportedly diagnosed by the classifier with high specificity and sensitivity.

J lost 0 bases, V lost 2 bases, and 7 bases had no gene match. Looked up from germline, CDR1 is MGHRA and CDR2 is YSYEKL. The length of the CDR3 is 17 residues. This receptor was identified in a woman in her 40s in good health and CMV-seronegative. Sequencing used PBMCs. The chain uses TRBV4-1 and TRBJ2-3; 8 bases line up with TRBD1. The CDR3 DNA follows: TGCGCCAGCAGCCAATCCCAACAGGGGGGAAGCACAGATACGCAGTATTTT. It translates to CASSQSQQGGSTDTQYF.